This TCR beta chain is from a study of beta chain features in type 1 diabetes. The whole isolated RNA underwent reverse transcription, so sequencing captured expressed TCRB transcripts. TCRdb's copy holds only in-frame clones and misses some; the assay was immunoSEQ multiplex PCR. The data contain hundreds of thousands of clones, roughly 10% of them singletons. Details on this clone: Its cognate antigen is unknown.

Regarding the study as a whole: Shorter TCRB CDR3s, moderately but significantly so, marked every one of the four CD4+ subsets in Type 1 diabetes patients. Sequencing used cDNA, and cells with high TCR expression could therefore be over-represented. A potential influence of HLA type upon TCRB rearrangement remained unresolved herein.

A sort by CD45RO/CCR7/CD25/CD127/CD95/CD27 yielded CD4+ naive, central memory, regulatory and stem cell-like memory cells. Germline V CDR1 and CDR2: MNHNY, SVGAGI (reference sequence). Trimming took off 7 bases at V and 1 base at J, with 11 bases between the two ends. The CDR3 sequence is 14 residues long. This TCR was sampled from a man under 40 with type 1 diabetes. V and J are TRBV6-6 and TRBJ1-5; possibly TRBD1 for D (6 bases). Sequencing input: naive CD4+ T cells from blood. For the CDR3, the DNA is TGTGCCAGCACCTTGGACAGAAGCAATCAGCCCCAGCATTTT. Its protein is CASTLDRSNQPQHF.